This is a list of T cell receptor beta chains from one sample in a study of T cell responses to AZD1222 COVID-19 vaccine. Using immunoSEQ multiplex PCR, the repertoire was profiled, and TCRdb retains in-frame clones only, with some absent. This table has about 92,000 clones, approximately 91% appearing once. The material was peripheral blood, obtained on day 0 of AZD1222 vaccination. The source is an adult in good health. Both conserved end residues are part of each CDR3. The order of the fields is D gene, V gene, clone size, J gene, CDR3 protein, CDR3 DNA. A D gene is named only where the DNA matches it firmly. Expanded clones are given a class, and other clones once, few, many or no size at all.

D gene: TRBD1
V gene: TRBV24-1
clone size: NA
J gene: TRBJ1-1
CDR3 protein: CATSDNRGAEAFF
CDR3 DNA: TGTGCCACCAGTGACAACAGGGGCGCTGAAGCTTTCTTT

D gene: NA
V gene: TRBV6-5
clone size: NA
J gene: TRBJ1-1
CDR3 protein: CASSYSEPALNTEAFF
CDR3 DNA: TGTGCCAGCAGTTACTCGGAGCCAGCCTTAAACACTGAAGCTTTCTTT

D gene: TRBD1
V gene: TRBV7-8
clone size: NA
J gene: TRBJ2-4
CDR3 protein: CASSQGQGGLGIQYF
CDR3 DNA: TGTGCCAGCAGCCAGGGACAGGGAGGATTGGGCATTCAGTACTTC

D gene: NA
V gene: TRBV12-3/TRBV12-4
clone size: NA
J gene: TRBJ1-5
CDR3 protein: CASSLWGDQPQHF
CDR3 DNA: TGTGCCAGCAGTTTATGGGGGGATCAGCCCCAGCATTTT

D gene: NA
V gene: TRBV3-1/TRBV3-2
clone size: NA
J gene: TRBJ2-2
CDR3 protein: CASSQAGLSRAGELFF
CDR3 DNA: TGTGCCAGCAGCCAAGCCGGACTGTCTCGGGCCGGGGAGCTGTTTTTT

D gene: NA
V gene: TRBV7-2
clone size: NA
J gene: TRBJ2-4
CDR3 protein: CASSFAGNHLAKNIQYF
CDR3 DNA: TGTGCCAGCAGCTTCGCCGGCAATCACTTAGCCAAAAACATTCAGTACTTC

D gene: NA
V gene: TRBV7-2
clone size: NA
J gene: TRBJ2-7
CDR3 protein: CASSPRTERQQYF
CDR3 DNA: TGTGCCAGCAGCCCACGGACCGAACGTCAGCAGTACTTC

D gene: NA
V gene: TRBV3-1/TRBV3-2
clone size: NA
J gene: TRBJ1-5
CDR3 protein: CASSQGVGMAQPQHF
CDR3 DNA: TGTGCCAGCAGCCAAGGGGTGGGCATGGCTCAGCCCCAGCATTTT

D gene: NA
V gene: TRBV2
clone size: NA
J gene: TRBJ2-5
CDR3 protein: CATGKKEETQYF
CDR3 DNA: TGTGCCACCGGGAAAAAGGAAGAGACCCAGTACTTC

D gene: NA
V gene: TRBV12-5
clone size: few
J gene: TRBJ1-1
CDR3 protein: CASANFYTEAFF
CDR3 DNA: TGTGCTAGTGCTAACTTCTACACTGAAGCTTTCTTT

D gene: NA
V gene: TRBV4-2
clone size: NA
J gene: TRBJ1-4
CDR3 protein: CASSQRQTGPNEKLFF
CDR3 DNA: TGTGCCAGCAGCCAAAGGCAAACAGGGCCAAATGAAAAACTGTTTTTT

D gene: TRBD1
V gene: TRBV5-5
clone size: NA
J gene: TRBJ2-3
CDR3 protein: CASSLGTGKDTQYF
CDR3 DNA: TGTGCCAGCAGCTTGGGGACAGGGAAAGATACGCAGTATTTT

D gene: TRBD1
V gene: TRBV5-6
clone size: NA
J gene: TRBJ2-2
CDR3 protein: CASSLDWTGTGELFF
CDR3 DNA: TGTGCCAGCAGCTTGGACTGGACAGGGACGGGGGAGCTGTTTTTT

D gene: NA
V gene: TRBV4-2
clone size: NA
J gene: TRBJ2-4
CDR3 protein: CASSQVRGNIQYF
CDR3 DNA: TGTGCCAGCAGCCAAGTAAGGGGAAACATTCAGTACTTC

D gene: NA
V gene: TRBV6-1
clone size: NA
J gene: TRBJ2-7
CDR3 protein: CASSERGPYEQYF
CDR3 DNA: TGTGCCAGCAGTGAACGGGGTCCGTACGAGCAGTACTTC

D gene: NA
V gene: TRBV10-3
clone size: NA
J gene: TRBJ1-3
CDR3 protein: CAISESTGQGNTIYF
CDR3 DNA: TGTGCCATCAGTGAGTCGACGGGACAAGGAAACACCATATATTTT

D gene: NA
V gene: TRBV12-3/TRBV12-4
clone size: NA
J gene: TRBJ1-4
CDR3 protein: CASSFLANEKLFF
CDR3 DNA: TGTGCCAGCAGTTTCTTAGCTAATGAAAAACTGTTTTTT

D gene: NA
V gene: TRBV4-3
clone size: NA
J gene: TRBJ1-6
CDR3 protein: CASSPLRDGTPLHF
CDR3 DNA: TGCGCCAGCAGCCCCTTAAGGGACGGCACACCCCTCCACTTT

D gene: TRBD1
V gene: TRBV4-2
clone size: NA
J gene: TRBJ1-3
CDR3 protein: CASSRHGTARSGNTIYF
CDR3 DNA: TGTGCCAGCAGCCGACACGGGACAGCTCGCTCTGGAAACACCATATATTTT

D gene: NA
V gene: TRBV6-6
clone size: few
J gene: TRBJ1-3
CDR3 protein: CASGRGGNTIYF
CDR3 DNA: TGTGCCAGCGGTCGCGGTGGAAACACCATATATTTT

D gene: NA
V gene: TRBV6-5
clone size: NA
J gene: TRBJ1-2
CDR3 protein: CASRGALTYGYTF
CDR3 DNA: TGTGCCAGCAGAGGGGCCCTAACCTATGGCTACACCTTC

D gene: NA
V gene: TRBV4-1
clone size: NA
J gene: TRBJ2-7
CDR3 protein: CASSQSWAGNYEQYF
CDR3 DNA: TGCGCCAGCAGCCAATCCTGGGCGGGGAACTACGAGCAGTACTTC

D gene: TRBD1
V gene: TRBV7-3
clone size: NA
J gene: TRBJ2-1
CDR3 protein: CASSPTGGTSEQFF
CDR3 DNA: TGTGCCAGCAGCCCTACAGGGGGCACGAGTGAGCAGTTCTTC

D gene: TRBD1
V gene: TRBV4-1
clone size: once
J gene: TRBJ1-5
CDR3 protein: CASRYRDSSNQPQHF
CDR3 DNA: TGCGCCAGCAGATACCGGGACAGTAGCAATCAGCCCCAGCATTTT

D gene: NA
V gene: TRBV1
clone size: NA
J gene: TRBJ2-3
CDR3 protein: CTSSLHQTHGRMGGAQADTQYF
CDR3 DNA: TGCACCAGCAGCTTACACCAGACCCACGGACGGATGGGCGGGGCCCAGGCAGATACGCAGTATTTT

D gene: NA
V gene: TRBV7-2
clone size: NA
J gene: TRBJ2-2
CDR3 protein: CASSVLGGELFF
CDR3 DNA: TGTGCCAGCAGCGTTCTAGGCGGGGAGCTGTTTTTT

D gene: NA
V gene: TRBV14
clone size: NA
J gene: TRBJ2-7
CDR3 protein: CASSQIGAGLYEQYF
CDR3 DNA: TGTGCCAGCAGCCAAATAGGGGCAGGGCTCTACGAGCAGTACTTC

D gene: NA
V gene: TRBV4-3
clone size: NA
J gene: TRBJ1-2
CDR3 protein: CASSQEARGYGYTF
CDR3 DNA: TGCGCCAGCAGCCAAGAAGCCAGGGGTTATGGCTACACCTTC

D gene: TRBD2
V gene: TRBV5-5
clone size: NA
J gene: TRBJ2-1
CDR3 protein: CASSSGLAGGRREQFF
CDR3 DNA: TGTGCCAGCAGCTCTGGACTAGCGGGGGGGAGACGTGAGCAGTTCTTC

D gene: TRBD1
V gene: TRBV7-9
clone size: NA
J gene: TRBJ2-2
CDR3 protein: CASSFRTGNTGELFF
CDR3 DNA: TGTGCCAGCAGCTTCCGGACAGGGAACACCGGGGAGCTGTTTTTT

D gene: NA
V gene: TRBV30
clone size: NA
J gene: TRBJ1-6
CDR3 protein: CAWSIGFPSPLHF
CDR3 DNA: TGTGCCTGGAGTATAGGGTTCCCTTCACCCCTCCACTTT

D gene: NA
V gene: TRBV19
clone size: NA
J gene: TRBJ1-4
CDR3 protein: CASSSQGGTEKLFF
CDR3 DNA: TGTGCCAGTAGTTCACAGGGAGGGACTGAAAAACTGTTTTTT

D gene: NA
V gene: TRBV6-5
clone size: NA
J gene: TRBJ1-2
CDR3 protein: CASKASGTNYGYTF
CDR3 DNA: TGTGCCAGCAAAGCCAGCGGAACTAACTATGGCTACACCTTC

D gene: NA
V gene: TRBV2
clone size: NA
J gene: TRBJ1-2
CDR3 protein: CASSESGRLGGYTF
CDR3 DNA: TGTGCCAGCAGTGAATCGGGCAGACTGGGGGGCTACACCTTC

D gene: TRBD1
V gene: TRBV9
clone size: NA
J gene: TRBJ1-1
CDR3 protein: CASSVQTGTTEAFF
CDR3 DNA: TGTGCCAGCAGCGTTCAGACAGGGACCACTGAAGCTTTCTTT

D gene: NA
V gene: TRBV7-2
clone size: NA
J gene: TRBJ2-5
CDR3 protein: CASSLEGLPWETQYF
CDR3 DNA: TGTGCCAGCAGCTTAGAGGGACTCCCGTGGGAGACCCAGTACTTC

D gene: TRBD1
V gene: TRBV2
clone size: NA
J gene: TRBJ1-2
CDR3 protein: CASSPTGTNYGYTF
CDR3 DNA: TGTGCCAGCAGCCCGACAGGGACTAACTATGGCTACACCTTC

D gene: TRBD2
V gene: TRBV6-6
clone size: NA
J gene: TRBJ2-5
CDR3 protein: CASSYPLAGVQETQYF
CDR3 DNA: TGTGCCAGCAGTTACCCCCTAGCGGGGGTGCAAGAGACCCAGTACTTC

D gene: NA
V gene: TRBV12-3/TRBV12-4
clone size: few
J gene: TRBJ2-7
CDR3 protein: CASTQGPREQYF
CDR3 DNA: TGTGCCAGCACACAGGGCCCGCGAGAGCAGTACTTC

D gene: TRBD1
V gene: TRBV7-9
clone size: NA
J gene: TRBJ2-7
CDR3 protein: CASSLGTGSSEQYF
CDR3 DNA: TGTGCCAGCAGCTTGGGGACAGGGTCGAGCGAGCAGTACTTC

D gene: NA
V gene: TRBV28
clone size: NA
J gene: TRBJ2-5
CDR3 protein: CASSFLGNQETQYF
CDR3 DNA: TGTGCCAGCAGTTTTCTGGGAAACCAAGAGACCCAGTACTTC

D gene: NA
V gene: TRBV28
clone size: once
J gene: TRBJ2-7
CDR3 protein: CASKVTAGEQYF
CDR3 DNA: TGTGCCAGCAAAGTAACTGCGGGGGAGCAGTACTTC

D gene: TRBD1
V gene: TRBV6-2/TRBV6-3
clone size: NA
J gene: TRBJ1-5
CDR3 protein: CASSYSDRDYYRPQHF
CDR3 DNA: TGTGCCAGCAGTTACAGCGACAGGGACTATTATCGGCCCCAGCATTTT

D gene: NA
V gene: TRBV5-4
clone size: NA
J gene: TRBJ1-2
CDR3 protein: CASSHSSTANYGYTF
CDR3 DNA: TGTGCCAGCAGCCATTCTTCGACGGCAAACTATGGCTACACCTTC

D gene: NA
V gene: TRBV9
clone size: NA
J gene: TRBJ1-2
CDR3 protein: CASSVAGDYTF
CDR3 DNA: TGTGCCAGCAGCGTAGCGGGGGACTACACCTTC

D gene: TRBD2
V gene: TRBV4-2
clone size: NA
J gene: TRBJ2-3
CDR3 protein: CASSRSGGVFRDGTDTQYF
CDR3 DNA: TGTGCCAGCAGCCGGAGCGGGGGGGTATTTAGGGATGGCACAGATACGCAGTATTTT

D gene: NA
V gene: TRBV4-3
clone size: NA
J gene: TRBJ2-4
CDR3 protein: CASSQGMGAKNIQYF
CDR3 DNA: TGCGCCAGCAGCCAGGGGATGGGGGCCAAAAACATTCAGTACTTC

D gene: NA
V gene: TRBV5-5
clone size: NA
J gene: TRBJ2-2
CDR3 protein: CASSPGPSTNTGELFF
CDR3 DNA: TGTGCCAGCAGTCCGGGACCTTCTACGAACACCGGGGAGCTGTTTTTT

D gene: NA
V gene: TRBV4-1
clone size: NA
J gene: TRBJ2-7
CDR3 protein: CASSQDAYSPAYEQYF
CDR3 DNA: TGCGCCAGCAGCCAAGATGCTTACAGCCCGGCTTACGAGCAGTACTTC

D gene: NA
V gene: TRBV30
clone size: NA
J gene: TRBJ2-7
CDR3 protein: CAWPPESSYEQYF
CDR3 DNA: TGTGCCTGGCCCCCAGAAAGCTCCTACGAGCAGTACTTC

D gene: NA
V gene: TRBV7-9
clone size: once
J gene: TRBJ1-4
CDR3 protein: CASSPTGTAFNEKLFF
CDR3 DNA: TGTGCCAGCAGTCCCACCGGGACGGCTTTTAATGAAAAACTGTTTTTT